The 23 T cell receptor beta chains given below trace back to one sample, sequenced in a study of identical twins' blood T cells. TCRdb used MiXCR to reprocess the 5' RACE reads, holding one entry per CDR3 protein. Of fewer than 450,000 distinct CDR3 sequences detected, roughly 27% appear once; the ten largest clones hold more than 5.5%. Sequencing was performed on PBMCs. The receptors stem from a woman between 18 and 50 years old in good health.

This chain links TRBV29-1 with TRBJ1-2; D remains unclear. Germline lookup yields CDR1 SQVTM and CDR2 ANQGSEA. Trimming pared 5 bases from V and 8 bases from J, leaving 15 bases between. The CDR3 contains 12 residues. The CDR3 DNA reads as TGCAGCGTTATAGCGGCGGAAGGGGGCTACACCTTC. Translated: CSVIAAEGGYTF.

This clonotype was observed a handful of times. This chain uses TRBV3-1 with TRBJ1-3; maybe TRBD1 (5 bases). Germline V gene data show CDR1 as LGHDT and CDR2 as YNNKEL (reference sequence). Trimming pared 4 bases from V and 0 bases from J, leaving 13 bases between. This CDR3 has 16 residues. The CDR3 loop is CASSLPGGSSGNTIYF. The CDR3 DNA reads as TGTGCCAGCAGCCTCCCTGGGGGGAGCTCTGGAAACACCATATATTTT.

The chain combines TRBV6-5 with TRBJ2-7; D is unclear. CDR1 and CDR2 from the germline V gene are MNHEY and SVGAGI. V shed 2 bases and J shed 5 bases, with 4 bases lying between them. The CDR3 runs to 11 residues. CDR3 DNA sequence: TGTGCCAGCAGTTACGGTGACGAGCAGTACTTC. Amino acid sequence: CASSYGDEQYF.

In this sample, this clonotype turned up a few times. The chain has TRBV2 and TRBJ1-2; D is perhaps TRBD1 (5 bases). CDR1 SNHLY and CDR2 FYNNEI come from the germline V gene. With 2 bases removed from V and 7 bases from J, the gap between germline ends came to 11 bases. There are 13 residues in the CDR3. CDR3 sequence reads: CASSEYQRGGYTF. In DNA, the CDR3 is TGTGCCAGCAGTGAATATCAAAGGGGTGGCTACACCTTC.

The genes are TRBV15 and TRBJ2-7; D gene unclear. The CDR3 is 14 amino acids. V shed 0 bases and J shed 2 bases, with 8 bases lying between them. Germline V lookup: CDR1 LNHNV, CDR2 YYDKDF (reference sequence). The CDR3 loop is CATSREVATYEQYF. In DNA, the CDR3 is TGTGCCACCAGCAGAGAAGTGGCTACCTACGAGCAGTACTTC.

The sample holds a few counts of this clonotype. V usage is TRBV9 and J usage is TRBJ2-3; 8 bases are a match to TRBD1. Losses at the gene ends were 1 base for V and 3 bases for J; bases not matched to a gene: 4. CDR1 is SGDLS, CDR2 YYNGEE, per germline. This CDR3 region has 15 residues. CDR3 in amino acids: CASSVQGARTDTQYF. In nucleotides, the CDR3 is TGTGCCAGCAGCGTACAGGGGGCTAGGACAGATACGCAGTATTTT.

This clonotype came up a few times. The gene calls are TRBV5-1 and TRBJ1-2; 11 nucleotides align to TRBD1. The CDR3 contains 16 residues. After removal of 3 bases from V and 4 bases from J, the junction contained 8 bases not matched to a gene. Germline CDR1 SGHRS, CDR2 YFSETQ. CDR3 sequence: CASSSRGTGGFYGYTF. The DNA for the CDR3 is TGCGCCAGCAGCTCCCGGGGGACAGGGGGTTTCTATGGCTACACCTTC.

The DNA for the CDR3 is TGTGCCAGCAGAAACCAAAACAATGAGCAGTTCTTC. Translation gives CASRNQNNEQFF. V gene TRBV6-5 combines with J gene TRBJ2-1, with unresolved D. Germline V gene lookup returns CDR1 MNHEY and CDR2 SVGAGI. This CDR3 is built from 12 residues. Trimming shortened V by 6 bases and J by 5 bases, and 8 bases separated the two germline ends.

This sequence joins TRBV29-1 and TRBJ1-2, with D unresolved. Germline CDR1 and CDR2: SQVTM and ANQGSEA. This CDR3 has 12 amino acids. Trimming removed 5 bases at V and 6 bases at J, with 13 bases between. The CDR3, as DNA: TGCAGCGTTAGGGAGTCAGTGGATGGCTACACCTTC. Translating gives CSVRESVDGYTF.

To note about this clonotype: Its ends do not fully match the called genes, so a read error is possible. The CDR3 is CSARSGQNLIYGYAF. The CDR3 DNA reads TGCAGTGCTAGATCTGGGCAGAATTTAATTTATGGCTACGCCTTC. V usage is TRBV20-1 and J usage is TRBJ1-2; D ambiguous. Germline lookup yields CDR1 DFQATT and CDR2 SNEGSKA (reference sequence). The CDR3 totals 15 residues.

The chain carries TRBV20-1 and TRBJ2-7; tentative D call: TRBD1 (6 bases). The V and J ends lost 3 bases and 6 bases respectively, with 12 bases between them. CDR3 length equals 12 residues. Germline CDR1 and CDR2: DFQATT and SNEGSKA (reference sequence). CDR3 residues: CSASRSGAEQYF. CDR3 sequence (DNA): TGCAGTGCTAGCCGGTCAGGGGCCGAGCAGTACTTC.

The rearrangement uses TRBV20-1 and TRBJ1-1, with D uncertain. The ends were cut back, 5 bases at V and 0 bases at J, with 10 bases in the middle. The CDR3 length is 13 residues. Germline V CDR1 and CDR2: DFQATT, SNEGSKA (reference sequence). As DNA, the CDR3 is TGCAGTGCTGACATAACAGTGAACACTGAAGCTTTCTTT. Protein product: CSADITVNTEAFF.

This clonotype was detected only a few times. V usage is TRBV11-3 and J usage is TRBJ1-1, with D possibly matching TRBD1 (6 bases). V lost 5 bases and J lost 0, with 13 bases in between. The CDR3 runs 15 residues. Germline V gives CDR1 SGHNT, CDR2 YENEEA. The CDR3 loop reads CASSPLGQLNTEAFF. The CDR3 DNA follows: TGTGCCAGCAGCCCCCTAGGACAGTTGAACACTGAAGCTTTCTTT.

V gene TRBV12-5 combines with J gene TRBJ1-5; D unclear. CDR3 length: 13 amino acids. CDR1 and CDR2 from the germline V gene are LGHNT and FRNRAP. The V end lost 7 bases, the J end lost 2 bases, and 9 bases lay between the germline ends. CDR3 in DNA: TGTGCTAGTGCGGGTTCGGGCAATCAGCCCCAGCATTTT. Residues: CASAGSGNQPQHF.

The rearrangement links TRBV24-1 to TRBJ1-5; 8 bases align to TRBD1. The CDR3 covers 15 residues. J lost 4 bases, V lost 4 bases, and 5 bases had no gene match. Germline-derived CDR1 and CDR2 are KGHDR and SFDVKD. CDR3 nucleotide sequence: TGTGCCACCAGTGACTCGGGACAGGAAAATCAGCCCCAGCATTTT. It specifies CATSDSGQENQPQHF.

In its sample, this clonotype was seen a few times. In DNA form, the CDR3 reads TGCAGTGCGAGACGGACAGGGCCTGGCTACACCTTC. This codes for CSARRTGPGYTF. V is TRBV20-1 and J is TRBJ1-2; 8 positions agree with TRBD1. After removal of 6 bases from V and 7 bases from J, the junction contained 7 bases not matched to a gene. The CDR3 is 12 amino acids. Germline CDR1 DFQATT, CDR2 SNEGSKA (reference sequence).

This clonotype was counted ten times or more. This sequence joins TRBV4-3 and TRBJ1-1; TRBD1 might be the D (5 bases). Germline-derived CDR1 and CDR2 are LGHNA and YSLEER. This CDR3 has 13 residues. V was trimmed by 3 bases and J by 5 bases, leaving 10 bases between them. CDR3 sequence: CASSQDTSTEAFF. The CDR3 DNA reads TGCGCCAGCAGCCAGGACACATCTACTGAAGCTTTCTTT.

This clonotype was detected only a few times. The chain is built from TRBV12-3 or TRBV12-4 and TRBJ1-4, with no clear D. There are 15 residues in the CDR3. V lost 7 bases and J lost 8, with 20 bases in between. CDR3 DNA sequence: TGTGCCAGCACCTTCGGGGAGACCAGTGGAGAAAAACTGTTTTTT. Its translation: CASTFGETSGEKLFF.

This rearrangement joins TRBV6-2 or TRBV6-3 to TRBJ1-3, with a weak D call TRBD1 (6 bases). The germline gives CDR1 MNHEY, CDR2 SVGEGT. The V end lost 5 bases, the J end lost 0 bases, and 11 bases lay between the germline ends. The CDR3 runs to 15 residues. The CDR3 DNA reads TGTGCCAGCAGTCCGGACAGTTTCTCTGGAAACACCATATATTTT. Its protein is CASSPDSFSGNTIYF.

The chain employs TRBV6-2 or TRBV6-3 and TRBJ1-1; weak D call: TRBD1 (5 bases). V was pared by 6 bases and J by 1 base, with 21 bases between. Germline V gene data show CDR1 as MNHEY and CDR2 as SVGEGT. The CDR3 has 17 amino acids. This CDR3 reads CASSHGARSAANTEAFF. Written as DNA, the CDR3 is TGTGCCAGCAGCCACGGGGCCAGGAGCGCGGCGAACACTGAAGCTTTCTTT.

The chain uses TRBV5-1 and TRBJ1-4, with 7 bases fitting TRBD1. Germline loops: CDR1 SGHRS, CDR2 YFSETQ. V shed 7 bases, J shed 2 bases, and the junction held 5 bases outside the gene matches. The length of the CDR3 is 14 residues. The CDR3 spells CASRPQGTNEKLFF. The CDR3 coding sequence is TGCGCCAGCCGACCACAGGGGACTAATGAAAAACTGTTTTTT.

This clonotype was picked up a small number of times. J is TRBJ1-2 and V is TRBV6-5; perhaps TRBD1 as D (6 bases). This CDR3 is built from 15 residues. V shed 2 bases and J shed 4 bases, with 14 bases lying between them. Germline CDR1 reads MNHEY; CDR2 reads SVGAGI. This CDR3 reads CASSYVAGQPYGYTF. Written as DNA, the CDR3 is TGTGCCAGCAGTTACGTCGCCGGACAGCCCTATGGCTACACCTTC.

Only a few counts were recorded for this clonotype. The chain links TRBV3-1 to TRBJ2-3; 8 bases map to TRBD2. This CDR3 comprises 15 residues. The trim removed 1 base at V and 2 bases at J, leaving 2 bases unmatched. Germline V gene data show CDR1 as LGHDT and CDR2 as YNNKEL (reference sequence). CDR3 sequence: CASSQAGGTTDTQYF. The CDR3 DNA sequence: TGTGCCAGCAGCCAAGCGGGGGGGACCACAGATACGCAGTATTTT.